Listed here is a single TCR beta chain. The source of the sample is a study of OX40 agonist ivuxolimab in advanced cancers. Trimming took 9 bases from V and 7 from J; bases not matched to a gene: 12. In germline, CDR1 is MNHNY, CDR2 SVGAGI (reference sequence). This CDR3 region has 16 residues. The repertoire was sequenced with immunoSEQ multiplex PCR; TCRdb's copy has only in-frame clones and lacks some. Of roughly 55,000 clones listed, about 80% are singletons. This chain connects TRBV6-6 to TRBJ1-6; TRBD1 aligns across 10 bases. The sequencing here drew on CD4+ or CD8+ T cells sorted from blood, taken in a trial of the OX40 agonist ivuxolimab. The source of this sequence is an adult with an advanced solid tumor such as melanoma, head and neck, liver or kidney cancer. In DNA, the CDR3 is TGTGCCAGTAGATCCGACAGGGGGCGTCGGAATTCACCCCTCCACTTT. Protein sequence: CASRSDRGRRNSPLHF.